The clone carrying this T cell receptor (beta chain) was seen a handful of times. TCRdb's table, derived via immunoSEQ multiplex PCR, lists solely in-frame clones and lacks some. The sample lists over 60,000 clones, roughly 70% seen once, with about 4.8% in the top ten. The data originate from a study of T cells in tumors after PD-1 blockade. As for the study in general: Blood samples averaged around 120,000 templates (range about 21,000-260,000) and 36,536 unique clonotypes.

Germline loops: CDR1 KGHSH, CDR2 LQKENI. Unmatched junction bases numbered 4, after V lost 3 bases and J lost 5 bases. This CDR3 contains 14 residues. This TCR derives from a human donor with basal cell carcinoma. The J gene is TRBJ2-7, the V gene TRBV18; 10 nucleotides align to TRBD1. The sample here was PBMCs, taken after anti-PD-1 treatment. CDR3 amino acids: CASSPLTGGDEQYF. The CDR3, as DNA: TGTGCCAGCTCACCCCTGACAGGGGGCGACGAGCAGTACTTC.